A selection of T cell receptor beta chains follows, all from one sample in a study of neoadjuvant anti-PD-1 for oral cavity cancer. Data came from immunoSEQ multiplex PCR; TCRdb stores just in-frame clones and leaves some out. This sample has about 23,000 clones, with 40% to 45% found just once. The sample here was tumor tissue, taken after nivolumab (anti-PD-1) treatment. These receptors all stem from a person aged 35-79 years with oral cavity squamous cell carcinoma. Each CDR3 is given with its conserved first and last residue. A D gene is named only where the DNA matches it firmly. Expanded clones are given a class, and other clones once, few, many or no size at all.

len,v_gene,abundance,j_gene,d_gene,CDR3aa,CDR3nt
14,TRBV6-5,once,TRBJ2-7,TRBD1,CASSQGQGRYEQYF,TGTGCCAGCAGTCAAGGACAGGGGCGCTACGAGCAGTACTTC
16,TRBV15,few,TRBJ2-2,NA,CATSRLSGLSTGELFF,TGTGCCACCAGCAGACTTTCGGGACTGAGCACCGGGGAGCTGTTTTTT
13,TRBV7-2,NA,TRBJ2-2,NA,CASRGPNTGELFF,TGTGCCAGCCGAGGGCCGAACACCGGGGAGCTGTTTTTT
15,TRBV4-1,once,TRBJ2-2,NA,CASSQEVANTGELFF,TGCGCCAGCAGCCAAGAGGTCGCGAACACCGGGGAGCTGTTTTTT
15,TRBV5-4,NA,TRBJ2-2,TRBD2,CASSLAGGHTGELFF,TGTGCCAGCAGCTTGGCGGGGGGGCACACCGGGGAGCTGTTTTTT
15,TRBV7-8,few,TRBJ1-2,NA,CASSLKVELSYGYTF,TGTGCCAGCAGCTTAAAAGTAGAGCTCTCCTATGGCTACACCTTC
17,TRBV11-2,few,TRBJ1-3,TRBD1,CASSLVRDRGLGNTIYF,TGTGCCAGCAGCTTAGTTCGGGACAGGGGGCTTGGAAACACCATATATTTT
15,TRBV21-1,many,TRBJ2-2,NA,CASSTGTANTGELFF,TGTGCCAGCAGCACGGGGACAGCGAACACCGGGGAGCTGTTTTTT
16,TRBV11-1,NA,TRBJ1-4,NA,CASSSGGSLKNEKLFF,TGTGCCAGCAGCTCGGGGGGGTCTCTAAAAAATGAAAAACTGTTTTTT
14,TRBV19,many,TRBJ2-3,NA,CASSMMGSTDTQYF,TGTGCCAGTAGTATGATGGGGTCAACAGATACGCAGTATTTT
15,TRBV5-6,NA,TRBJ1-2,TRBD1,CASSSSQGFWDGYTF,TGTGCCAGCAGCTCGTCACAGGGGTTTTGGGATGGCTACACCTTC
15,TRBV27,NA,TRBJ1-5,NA,CASSLVFLDNQPQHF,TGTGCCAGCAGTTTAGTGTTTCTGGACAATCAGCCCCAGCATTTT
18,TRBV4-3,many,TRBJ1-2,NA,CASSQVIGSDRGNYGYTF,TGCGCCAGCAGCCAAGTAATAGGGAGCGATAGGGGTAACTATGGCTACACCTTC
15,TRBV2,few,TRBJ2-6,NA,CASSEEGPGANVLTF,TGTGCCAGCAGTGAAGAGGGGCCTGGGGCCAACGTCCTGACTTTC
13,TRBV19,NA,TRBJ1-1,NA,CASSISKDTEAFF,TGTGCCAGTAGTATAAGTAAGGACACTGAAGCTTTCTTT
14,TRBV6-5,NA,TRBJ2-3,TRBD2,CASSAGTSQATQYF,TGTGCCAGCAGTGCCGGGACTAGTCAAGCTACGCAGTATTTT
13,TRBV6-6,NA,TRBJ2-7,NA,CASSFPRSYEQYF,TGTGCCAGCAGTTTTCCTAGATCCTACGAGCAGTACTTC
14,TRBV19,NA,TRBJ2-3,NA,CASQTDMSTDTQYF,TGTGCTAGCCAGACGGACATGAGCACAGATACGCAGTATTTT
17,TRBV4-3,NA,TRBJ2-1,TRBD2,CASSQDPPSGGWNEQFF,TGCGCCAGCAGCCAAGATCCCCCTAGCGGGGGATGGAATGAGCAGTTCTTC
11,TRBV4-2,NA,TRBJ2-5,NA,CASSPHYGQYF,TGTGCCAGCAGCCCTCACTATGGCCAGTACTTC
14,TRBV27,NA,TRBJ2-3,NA,CASSGRVPGDTQYF,TGTGCCAGCAGTGGCAGGGTACCAGGAGATACGCAGTATTTT
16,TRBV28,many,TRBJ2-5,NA,CASSPPAGLYQETQYF,TGTGCCAGCAGCCCCCCGGCGGGACTGTACCAAGAGACCCAGTACTTC
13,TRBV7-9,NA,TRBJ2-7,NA,CASSLRYGYEQYF,TGTGCCAGCAGCTTAAGGTACGGGTACGAGCAGTACTTC
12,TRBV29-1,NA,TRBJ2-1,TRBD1,CSEWTGYNEQFF,TGCAGCGAATGGACAGGCTACAATGAGCAGTTCTTC
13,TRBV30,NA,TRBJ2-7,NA,CAWSRGASREQYF,TGTGCCTGGAGTCGGGGGGCAAGTCGCGAGCAGTACTTC
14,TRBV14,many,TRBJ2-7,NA,CASSQYTRAYEQYF,TGTGCCAGCAGCCAATACACCAGAGCCTACGAGCAGTACTTC
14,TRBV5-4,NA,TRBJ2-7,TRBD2,CASSHQSGSYEQYF,TGTGCCAGCAGCCATCAGAGCGGGAGCTACGAGCAGTACTTC
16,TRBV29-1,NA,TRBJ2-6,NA,CSVEAGTNSGANVLTF,TGCAGCGTTGAAGCAGGGACCAACTCTGGGGCCAACGTCCTGACTTTC
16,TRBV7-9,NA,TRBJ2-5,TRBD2,CASSLRRGAMEETQYF,TGTGCCAGCAGCTTAAGGCGGGGGGCTATGGAAGAGACCCAGTACTTC
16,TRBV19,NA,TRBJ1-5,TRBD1,CASSITAGGLNQPQHF,TGTGCCAGTAGTATAACGGCAGGGGGACTGAATCAGCCCCAGCATTTT
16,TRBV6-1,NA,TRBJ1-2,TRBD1,CASSAPERTGGYGYTF,TGTGCCAGCAGTGCGCCAGAACGGACAGGGGGGTATGGCTACACCTTC
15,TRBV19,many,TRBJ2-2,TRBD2,CASRTTSGATGELFF,TGTGCCAGTAGGACGACTAGCGGGGCAACCGGGGAGCTGTTTTTT
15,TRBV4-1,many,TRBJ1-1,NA,CASSQVELSNTEAFF,TGCGCCAGCAGCCAAGTAGAGTTATCGAACACTGAAGCTTTCTTT
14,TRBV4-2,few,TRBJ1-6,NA,CASSQEAGNSPLHF,TGTGCCAGCAGCCAAGAGGCAGGGAATTCACCCCTCCACTTT
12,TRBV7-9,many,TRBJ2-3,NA,CASSRRSDTQYF,TGTGCCAGCAGCCGGCGGTCAGATACGCAGTATTTT
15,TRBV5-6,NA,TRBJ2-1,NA,CASSSLGKADNEQFF,TGTGCCAGCAGCTCCTTGGGAAAGGCGGACAATGAGCAGTTCTTC
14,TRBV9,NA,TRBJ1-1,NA,CASSVGGANTEAFF,TGTGCCAGCAGCGTAGGTGGGGCCAACACTGAAGCTTTCTTT
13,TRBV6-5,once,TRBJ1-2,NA,CASSPLKVSGYTF,TGTGCCAGCAGCCCCCTGAAGGTATCCGGCTACACCTTC
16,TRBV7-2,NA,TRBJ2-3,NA,CASSLGLRGRTDTQYF,TGTGCCAGCAGCTTAGGTTTACGGGGACGCACAGATACGCAGTATTTT
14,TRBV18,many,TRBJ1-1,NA,CASSPLTGNTEAFF,TGTGCCAGCTCACCACTGACAGGAAACACTGAAGCTTTCTTT
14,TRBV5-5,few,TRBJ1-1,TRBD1,CASSVNRGRDEAFF,TGTGCCAGCAGCGTAAACAGGGGGCGGGATGAAGCTTTCTTT
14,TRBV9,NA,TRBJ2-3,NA,CASSVAGETDTQYF,TGTGCCAGCAGCGTAGCGGGGGAGACAGATACGCAGTATTTT